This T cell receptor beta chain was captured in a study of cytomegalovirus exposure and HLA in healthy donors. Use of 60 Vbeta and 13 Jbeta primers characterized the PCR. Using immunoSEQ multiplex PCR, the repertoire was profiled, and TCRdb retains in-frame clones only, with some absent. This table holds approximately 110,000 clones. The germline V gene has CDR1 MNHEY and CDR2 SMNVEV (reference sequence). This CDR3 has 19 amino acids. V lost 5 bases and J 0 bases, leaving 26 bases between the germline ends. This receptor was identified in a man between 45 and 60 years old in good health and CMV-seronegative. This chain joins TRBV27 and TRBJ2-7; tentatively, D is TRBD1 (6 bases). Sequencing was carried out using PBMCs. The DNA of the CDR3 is TGTGCCAGCAGTGGGTCCTCCTGGTTGGGGACACCTCGCTCCTACGAGCAGTACTTC. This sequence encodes CASSGSSWLGTPRSYEQYF.